This entry lists 7 T cell receptor beta chains sequenced from one sample in a study of T-cell reconstitution after alpha-beta-depleted transplantation in children. During its preparation, the TCRbeta library received unique molecular identifiers. TCRdb analysed the PCR reads with MiXCR anew, one entry per CDR3 protein. The sample lists a few hundred thousand distinct CDR3 sequences, approximately 9.8% occurring once. This specimen consisted of PBMCs from the stem cell graft donor, obtained from the stem cell graft. The origin of the receptors is a human donor who donated a stem cell graft to a child with SCID.

In this sample, this clonotype turned up many times. The rearrangement uses TRBV12-3 or TRBV12-4 and TRBJ1-5, with 7 bases fitting TRBD1. Trimming cost V 6 bases and J 7 bases; bases outside gene matches: 18. The CDR3 totals 17 residues. The CDR3 coding sequence is TGTGCCAGCAGCCCCTCACCGACAGGGCGAGCCGGGCAGCCCCAGCATTTT. It codes for CASSPSPTGRAGQPQHF.

This clonotype was seen a single time. The chain carries TRBV29-1 and TRBJ2-1; TRBD2 might be the D (5 bases). V lost 7 bases and J 6 bases, leaving 10 bases between the germline ends. This CDR3 is 11 amino acids long. The germline V gene encodes CDR1 SQVTM and CDR2 ANQGSEA. The CDR3 here is CSATEGNEQFF. The CDR3 region has the DNA TGCAGCGCCACCGAGGGCAATGAGCAGTTCTTC.

In regard to this clonotype: Since a much larger clone is just one base distant, this may be a read error. The chain links TRBV5-1 to TRBJ2-1; D remains ambiguous. With 0 bases removed from V and 6 bases from J, the gap between germline ends came to 10 bases. Per the germline V gene, CDR1 is SGHRS and CDR2 is YFSETQ. The CDR3 has 14 amino acids. Written as DNA, the CDR3 is TGCGCCAGCAGCTTGGGGCCCGCTTTCAATGAGCAGTTCTTC. Residues: CASSLGPAFNEQFF.

This clonotype has at least ten counts. The CDR3 spells CSAPPIDRDRVWVNEQFF. DNA of the CDR3: TGCAGTGCTCCCCCCATAGACCGGGACAGGGTATGGGTCAATGAGCAGTTCTTC. The chain recombines TRBV20-1 with TRBJ2-1; 9 nucleotides line up with TRBD1. The CDR3 extends over 18 amino acids. The J segment lost 6 bases and the V segment lost 5 bases, leaving 20 bases of the junction unmatched. The germline V gene has CDR1 DFQATT and CDR2 SNEGSKA (reference sequence).

This clonotype was counted many times. The chain couples TRBV2 to TRBJ2-1; 7 nucleotides match TRBD2. The CDR3 is 12 residues long. The V gene's germline CDR1 is SNHLY and CDR2 FYNNEI. With 7 bases clipped from V and 6 bases from J, the junction kept 3 bases outside the gene matches. The CDR3 DNA sequence: TGTGCCAGCACGACTAGCCCCAATGAGCAGTTCTTC. The encoded protein is CASTTSPNEQFF.

This chain connects TRBV5-1 to TRBJ2-5, with D possibly being TRBD1 (7 bases). Germline V lookup: CDR1 SGHRS, CDR2 YFSETQ. V lost 1 base to trimming and J lost 0 bases, with 16 bases between them. The CDR3 runs to 17 residues. The CDR3 sequence is CASSLSGGRSYQETQYF. Written as DNA, the CDR3 is TGCGCCAGCAGCTTGTCAGGGGGGCGTTCGTACCAAGAGACCCAGTACTTC. Supplemented by reference TRBV5-1 and TRBJ2-5, the full variable domain reads KAGVTQTPRYLIKTRGQQVTLSCSPISGHRSVSWYQQTPGQGLQFLFEYFSETQRNKGNFPGRFSGRQFSNSRSEMNVSTLELGDSALYLCASSLSGGRSYQETQYFGPGTRLLVL.

This clonotype was found a few times. The chain joins TRBV9 to TRBJ1-1; the D is unclear. Trimming removed 0 bases from V and 1 base from J, with 10 bases in between. Germline V gene data show CDR1 as SGDLS and CDR2 as YYNGEE. The CDR3 runs 15 residues. CDR3 loop: CASSVDAVQNTEAFF. CDR3 DNA: TGTGCCAGCAGCGTAGATGCTGTGCAGAACACTGAAGCTTTCTTT.